This TCR beta chain was sequenced in a study of breast tumors, draining lymph nodes, adjacent tissues. Germline V gene lookup returns CDR1 SGDLS and CDR2 YYNGEE. The V end was cut by 1 base, the J end by 3 bases, with 2 bases between. The CDR3 spans 11 residues. This clonotype was seen at least ten times. TCRdb passed the multiplex PCR reads through MiXCR, listing each CDR3 protein once. The table lists 45,000 to 65,000 distinct CDR3 sequences, around 45% of them singletons. J is TRBJ2-7 and V is TRBV9; no clear D gene. Sequencing was performed on breast tumor tissue. This TCR was recovered from a female donor with breast cancer. Some clones in this sample may be carry-over from other donors' samples. This chain's CDR3 is CASSVIYEQYF. CDR3 nucleotides: TGTGCCAGCAGCGTAATCTACGAGCAGTACTTC.